The 29 T cell receptor beta chains reported below all come from one sample, sequenced in a study of blood T cell repertoires in COVID-19. Repertoires were generated with immunoSEQ multiplex PCR, while TCRdb's copy carries only in-frame clones and drops some. The sample has fewer than 200,000 clones; 88% are singletons. The sequencing input was peripheral blood. These receptors were collected from a man in his 60s with acute or convalescent COVID-19.

The CDR3 bases are TGTGCCACCAGTGCGGCTAGCGGGAGCCACAATGAGCAGTTCTTC. It translates to CATSAASGSHNEQFF. This sequence joins TRBV24-1 and TRBJ2-1, with 10 bases matching TRBD2. Germline CDR1 and CDR2: KGHDR and SFDVKD. This CDR3 comprises 15 residues. Trimming cost V 5 bases and J 5 bases; bases outside gene matches: 5.

The chain links TRBV5-6 to TRBJ2-1; 9 positions match TRBD2. Germline V CDR1 and CDR2: SGHDT, YYEEEE. The junction had 10 bases not matched to a gene; V was cut back by 4 bases and J by 8 bases. The CDR3 consists of 15 residues. This CDR3 is CASSLSGTSSDEQFF. The CDR3 DNA sequence: TGTGCCAGCAGCCTCTCCGGGACTAGCAGTGATGAGCAGTTCTTC.

The chain combines TRBV7-8 with TRBJ1-1, with D perhaps TRBD1 (6 bases). Germline V gene data show CDR1 as SGHVS and CDR2 as FQNEAQ. This CDR3 has 14 amino acids. Trimming took 5 bases from V and 1 from J, leaving 11 bases between them. CDR3 loop: CASSASRGNTEAFF. The CDR3 region has the DNA TGTGCCAGCAGCGCTAGCAGGGGGAACACTGAAGCTTTCTTT.

The chain combines TRBV30 with TRBJ2-3; TRBD1 aligns across 8 bases. The CDR3 contains 14 residues. From germline, CDR1 is GTSNPN and CDR2 SVGIG (reference sequence). Trimming removed 7 bases from V and 3 bases from J; junction bases left unmatched: 9. The DNA of the CDR3 is TGTGCCTCAGGACAGGGTGAAGGGACAGATACGCAGTATTTT. It specifies CASGQGEGTDTQYF. Full variable domain (remainder filled in from reference TRBV30 and TRBJ2-3): SQTIHQWPATLVQPVGSPLSLECTVEGTSNPNLYWYRQAAGRGLQLLFYSVGIGQISSEVPQNLSASRPQDRQFILSSKKLLLSDSGFYLCASGQGEGTDTQYFGPGTRLTVL.

A note on this clone: In the same sample, other DNA sequences code for this CDR3. The chain recombines TRBV4-1 with TRBJ1-2; 9 nucleotides agree with TRBD1. This CDR3 contains 15 residues. Germline-derived CDR1 and CDR2 are MGHRA and YSYEKL. The V gene end was trimmed by 1 base and the J gene end by 5 bases; junction bases not matched to a gene: 5. CDR3 residues: CASSQAQGAGYGYTF. The CDR3 DNA is TGCGCCAGCAGCCAAGCACAGGGGGCTGGGTATGGCTACACCTTC.

The chain couples TRBV27 to TRBJ2-2; no definite D call. The length of the CDR3 is 13 residues. CDR1 is MNHEY, CDR2 SMNVEV, per germline (reference sequence). V lost 5 bases and J 3 bases, leaving 7 bases between the germline ends. CDR3 in amino acids: CASSTRDTGELFF. CDR3 DNA: TGTGCCAGCAGTACCCGGGACACCGGGGAGCTGTTTTTT.

The V call is TRBV7-9, the J call TRBJ1-2; a weak D match, TRBD1 (5 bases). This CDR3 has 14 residues. Between the trimmed V and J ends, which lost 5 bases and 3 bases, there was a span of 13 bases. Germline lookup yields CDR1 SEHNR and CDR2 FQNEAQ (reference sequence). The CDR3 spells CASSGGLGDYGYTF. Here the CDR3 DNA reads TGTGCCAGCAGCGGAGGGTTGGGGGACTATGGCTACACCTTC.

CDR3 bases: TGCGCCAGCAGCAGCATAACAGGGACGGATGGAAACACCATATATTTT. It codes for CASSSITGTDGNTIYF. The chain combines TRBV5-1 with TRBJ1-3; D may be TRBD1 (6 bases). This CDR3 is built from 16 residues. V lost 4 bases and J 3 bases, leaving 17 bases between the germline ends. Germline loops: CDR1 SGHRS, CDR2 YFSETQ.

This clone has only a few counts. The chain employs TRBV6-2 or TRBV6-3 and TRBJ1-2; 7 bases line up with TRBD1. Germline values: CDR1 MNHEY, CDR2 SVGEGT. The CDR3 has 17 residues. The junction had 9 bases not matched to a gene; V was cut back by 2 bases and J by 0 bases. CDR3 region: CASSYGPGGTANYGYTF. The CDR3 region has the DNA TGTGCCAGCAGTTACGGTCCAGGGGGTACAGCTAACTATGGCTACACCTTC.

V and J are TRBV6-1 and TRBJ2-2; tentatively, D is TRBD2 (5 bases). Germline V gives CDR1 MNHNS, CDR2 SASEGT. V dropped 4 bases and J dropped 5 bases, with 23 bases sitting between them. This CDR3 is built from 18 residues. The CDR3: CASSVSGGSTGPTGELFF. The CDR3 region has the DNA TGTGCCAGCAGTGTCTCAGGAGGCAGCACCGGCCCAACCGGGGAGCTGTTTTTT.

V and J are TRBV5-6 and TRBJ2-1; 7 bases agree with TRBD2. Trimming at V came to 4 bases and at J to 7 bases, leaving 2 bases not matched to a gene. Germline CDR1 reads SGHDT; CDR2 reads YYEEEE. There are 12 residues in the CDR3. The CDR3 nucleotides are TGTGCCAGCAGCCAACTAGCGAATGAGCAGTTCTTC. It codes for CASSQLANEQFF. Based on the CDR3 plus reference TRBV5-6 and TRBJ2-1, the full variable domain is DAGVTQSPTHLIKTRGQQVTLRCSPKSGHDTVSWYQQALGQGPQFIFQYYEEEERQRGNFPDRFSGHQFPNYSSELNVNALLLGDSALYLCASSQLANEQFFGPGTRLTVL.

The chain is built from TRBV10-3 and TRBJ2-5, with 13 bases aligning to TRBD2. Germline V lookup: CDR1 ENHRY, CDR2 SYGVKD. Unmatched junction bases numbered 8, after V lost 5 bases and J lost 5 bases. The CDR3 length is 16 residues. The chain's CDR3 is CAISQGLAGPGETQYF. CDR3 nucleotide sequence: TGTGCCATCAGTCAGGGACTAGCGGGGCCCGGGGAGACCCAGTACTTC.

The genes are TRBV6-2 or TRBV6-3 and TRBJ1-1; D is perhaps TRBD1 (5 bases). The V end lost 2 bases, the J end lost 1 base, and 5 bases lay between the germline ends. CDR1 and CDR2 (germline): MNHEY, SVGEGT. The CDR3 loop spans 13 amino acids. The DNA of the CDR3 is TGTGCCAGCAGTTACAGGGGGAACACTGAAGCTTTCTTT. This translates into CASSYRGNTEAFF.

V gene TRBV27 combines with J gene TRBJ1-6; TRBD1 might be the D (6 bases). Germline CDR1 and CDR2: MNHEY and SMNVEV (reference sequence). The CDR3 totals 13 residues. Trimming removed 2 bases from V and 9 bases from J, with 8 bases in between. CDR3 in amino acids: CASSLGDTSPLHF. CDR3 nucleotides: TGTGCCAGCAGTTTAGGGGACACTTCACCCCTCCACTTT.

There are a few counts of this clone. The chain joins TRBV19 to TRBJ1-1; possible D gene TRBD1, 6 bases. The CDR3 is 12 residues long. V was cut by 3 bases and J by 4 bases, with 6 bases left in between. CDR1 LNHDA and CDR2 SQIVND come from the germline V gene (reference sequence). Written as DNA, the CDR3 is TGTGCCAGTAGTATCAGGGGCACTGAAGCTTTCTTT. Protein: CASSIRGTEAFF.

This clone was recorded a few times. The rearrangement uses TRBV6-5 and TRBJ1-2, with 12 bases fitting TRBD1. CDR3 length equals 12 residues. CDR1 is MNHEY and CDR2 is SVGAGI in the germline V gene. Germline trimming cut 4 bases from V and 12 bases from J; bases unmatched to any gene: 3. The CDR3 region is CASSFRDRGHTF. The CDR3 bases are TGTGCCAGCAGTTTCCGGGACAGGGGGCACACCTTC.

The chain recombines TRBV27 with TRBJ2-1; tentatively, D is TRBD1 (6 bases). The CDR3 extends over 14 amino acids. The V gene lost 3 bases and the J gene lost 6 bases, with 12 bases spanning the gap. Germline V gives CDR1 MNHEY, CDR2 SMNVEV (reference sequence). The CDR3 coding sequence is TGTGCCAGCAGTTTTAACCACAGGGTCAATGAGCAGTTCTTC. Its protein product is CASSFNHRVNEQFF.

The chain links TRBV12-3 or TRBV12-4 to TRBJ1-2, with D uncertain. The CDR3 covers 12 residues. Trimming took 6 bases from V and 7 from J, leaving 12 bases between them. The CDR3 loop is CASSAYVIGYTF. As DNA, the CDR3 is TGTGCCAGCAGCGCCTACGTTATTGGCTACACCTTC.

The V gene is TRBV19, the J gene TRBJ1-1; a weak D match, TRBD1 (6 bases). CDR3 length equals 15 residues. CDR1 is LNHDA and CDR2 is SQIVND in the germline V gene (reference sequence). Deletions cut 3 bases from V and 8 bases from J, with 19 bases between. The CDR3 DNA sequence: TGTGCCAGTAGTATCTACAGGGACCCCAGGCAGGAAGCTTTCTTT. Residues: CASSIYRDPRQEAFF. Combining the CDR3 with reference TRBV19 and TRBJ1-1 gives the whole variable domain DGGITQSPKYLFRKEGQNVTLSCEQNLNHDAMYWYRQDPGQGLRLIYYSQIVNDFQKGDIAEGYSVSREKKESFPLTVTSAQKNPTAFYLCASSIYRDPRQEAFFGQGTRLTVV.

The gene calls are TRBV29-1 and TRBJ1-1, with no clear D. The CDR3 runs to 10 residues. The V and J ends lost 5 bases and 7 bases respectively, with 8 bases between them. Germline V gives CDR1 SQVTM, CDR2 ANQGSEA. CDR3 region: CSVSSGEAFF. The CDR3 DNA reads as TGCAGCGTTTCCAGCGGTGAAGCTTTCTTT.

This chain connects TRBV5-1 to TRBJ2-7; 8 bases are a match to TRBD1. Germline CDR1 SGHRS, CDR2 YFSETQ. This CDR3 comprises 15 residues. V was clipped by 0 bases and J by 3 bases; unmatched bases: 5. This chain's CDR3 is CASSLGTGLGYEQYV. The CDR3 region has the DNA TGCGCCAGCAGCTTGGGGACAGGGTTGGGCTACGAGCAGTACGTC.

This sequence joins TRBV27 and TRBJ1-2; D possibly corresponds to TRBD1 (6 bases). This CDR3 is built from 14 residues. V was pared by 5 bases and J by 6 bases, with 16 bases between. CDR1 and CDR2 from the germline V gene are MNHEY and SMNVEV (reference sequence). Written as DNA, the CDR3 is TGTGCCAGCAGTGCATCTGGGGGCGTTGATGGCTACACCTTC. It translates to CASSASGGVDGYTF.

The rearrangement uses TRBV6-5 and TRBJ2-1; D may be TRBD1 (5 bases). Germline V CDR1 and CDR2: MNHEY, SVGAGI. The CDR3 covers 14 residues. V was trimmed by 6 bases and J by 1 base, leaving 10 bases between them. For the CDR3, the DNA is TGTGCCAGCAGACAGGATTCGTCCTACAATGAGCAGTTCTTC. Protein product: CASRQDSSYNEQFF.

The chain joins TRBV27 to TRBJ2-7; possibly TRBD2 for D (5 bases). The CDR3 covers 14 residues. In germline, CDR1 is MNHEY, CDR2 SMNVEV (reference sequence). Trimming removed 8 bases from V and 0 bases from J, with 14 bases in between. CDR3 DNA: TGTGCCAGCCAGAGGGAAAGGAGCTCCTACGAGCAGTACTTC. This translates into CASQRERSSYEQYF.

The chain employs TRBV4-1 and TRBJ1-2; no reliable D call. This CDR3 has 15 amino acids. Trimming took 4 bases from V and 4 from J, leaving 16 bases between them. CDR1 is MGHRA and CDR2 is YSYEKL in the germline V gene. The CDR3 sequence is CASSPSGGILYGYTF. The CDR3 bases are TGCGCCAGCAGCCCGAGCGGAGGGATCCTCTATGGCTACACCTTC.

This chain joins TRBV10-3 and TRBJ2-2; D is unresolved. The CDR3 extends over 16 amino acids. Germline lookup yields CDR1 ENHRY and CDR2 SYGVKD. The V gene lost 0 bases and the J gene lost 1 base, with 9 bases spanning the gap. This CDR3 reads CAISESRPGNTGELFF. The CDR3 coding sequence is TGTGCCATCAGTGAGTCGCGCCCAGGGAACACCGGGGAGCTGTTTTTT.

The chain uses TRBV19 and TRBJ1-2; 8 bases are a match to TRBD1. Germline V gives CDR1 LNHDA, CDR2 SQIVND (reference sequence). V trimming: 8 bases; J trimming: 0 bases; junction bases outside the gene matches: 8. This CDR3 region has 15 residues. CDR3: CASWDRRLPNYGYTF. For the CDR3, the DNA is TGTGCCAGTTGGGACAGGCGCCTTCCTAACTATGGCTACACCTTC.

Written as DNA, the CDR3 is TGTGCCACCAGTGATCCGACAGACCCTGGGGCCAACGTCCTGACTTTC. Translating gives CATSDPTDPGANVLTF. V usage is TRBV24-1 and J usage is TRBJ2-6; the D gene is possibly TRBD1 (5 bases). The CDR3 sequence is 16 residues long. Germline V gives CDR1 KGHDR, CDR2 SFDVKD. V was clipped by 3 bases and J by 2 bases, with 10 bases between them.

The rearrangement links TRBV7-8 to TRBJ2-7, with 9 bases identical to TRBD1. After removal of 4 bases from V and 2 bases from J, the junction contained 3 bases not matched to a gene. Germline V gene lookup returns CDR1 SGHVS and CDR2 FQNEAQ. The CDR3 runs 14 residues. The CDR3 loop reads CASSSRQGAYEQYF. The DNA for the CDR3 is TGTGCCAGCAGCTCTCGACAGGGGGCCTACGAGCAGTACTTC.